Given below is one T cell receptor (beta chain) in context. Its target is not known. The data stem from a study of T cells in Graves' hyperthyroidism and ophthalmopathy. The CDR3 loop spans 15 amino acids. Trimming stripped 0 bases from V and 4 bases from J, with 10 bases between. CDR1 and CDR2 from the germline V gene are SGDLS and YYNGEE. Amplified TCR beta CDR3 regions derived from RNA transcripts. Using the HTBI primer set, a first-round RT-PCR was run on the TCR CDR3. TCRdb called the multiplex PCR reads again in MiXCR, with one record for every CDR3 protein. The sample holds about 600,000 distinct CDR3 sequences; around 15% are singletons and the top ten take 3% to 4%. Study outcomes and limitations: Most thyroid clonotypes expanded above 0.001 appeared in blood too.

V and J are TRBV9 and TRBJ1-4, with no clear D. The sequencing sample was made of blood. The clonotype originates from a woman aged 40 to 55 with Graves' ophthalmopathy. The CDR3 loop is CASSVGGQSNEKLFF. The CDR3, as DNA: TGTGCCAGCAGCGTAGGAGGGCAAAGTAATGAAAAACTGTTTTTT. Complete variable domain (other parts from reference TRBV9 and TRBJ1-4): DSGVTQTPKHLITATGQRVTLRCSPRSGDLSVYWYQQSLDQGLQFLIQYYNGEERAKGNILERFSAQQFPDLHSELNLSSLELGDSALYFCASSVGGQSNEKLFFGSGTQLSVL.